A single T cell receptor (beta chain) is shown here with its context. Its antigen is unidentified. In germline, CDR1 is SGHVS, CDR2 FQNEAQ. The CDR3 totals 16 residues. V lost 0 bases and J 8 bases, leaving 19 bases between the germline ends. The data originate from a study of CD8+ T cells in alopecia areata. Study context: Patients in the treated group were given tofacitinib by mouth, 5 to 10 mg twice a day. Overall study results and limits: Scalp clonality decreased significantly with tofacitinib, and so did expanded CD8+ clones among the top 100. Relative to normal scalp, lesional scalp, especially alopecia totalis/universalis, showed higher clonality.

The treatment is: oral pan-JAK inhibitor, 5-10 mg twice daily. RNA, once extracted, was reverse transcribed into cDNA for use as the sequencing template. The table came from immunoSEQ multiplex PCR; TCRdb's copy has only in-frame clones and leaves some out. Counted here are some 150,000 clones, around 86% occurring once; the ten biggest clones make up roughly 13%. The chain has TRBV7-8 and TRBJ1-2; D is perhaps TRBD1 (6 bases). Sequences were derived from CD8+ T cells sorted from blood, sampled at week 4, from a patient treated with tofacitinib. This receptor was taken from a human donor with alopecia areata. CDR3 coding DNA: TGTGCCAGCAGCTTAGCTCAAGGACAGACCGGCCGGGGCTACACCTTC. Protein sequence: CASSLAQGQTGRGYTF.